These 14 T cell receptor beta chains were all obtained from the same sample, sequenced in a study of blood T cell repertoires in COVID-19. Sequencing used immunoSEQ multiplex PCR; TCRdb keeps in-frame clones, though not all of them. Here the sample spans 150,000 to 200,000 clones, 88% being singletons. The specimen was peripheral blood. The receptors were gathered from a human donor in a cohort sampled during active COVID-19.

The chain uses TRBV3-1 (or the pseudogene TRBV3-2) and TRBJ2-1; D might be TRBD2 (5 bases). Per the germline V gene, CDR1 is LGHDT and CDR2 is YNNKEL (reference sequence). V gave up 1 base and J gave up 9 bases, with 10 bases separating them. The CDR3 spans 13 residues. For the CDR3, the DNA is TGTGCCAGCAGCCAAGGAACCCGGGGTGAGCAGTTCTTC. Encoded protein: CASSQGTRGEQFF.

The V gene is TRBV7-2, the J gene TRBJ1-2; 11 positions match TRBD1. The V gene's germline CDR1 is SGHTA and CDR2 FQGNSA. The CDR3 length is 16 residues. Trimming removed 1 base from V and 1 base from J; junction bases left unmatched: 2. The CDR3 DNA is TGTGCCAGCAGCTTAGGGACAGGGGGCAATAACTATGGCTACACCTTC. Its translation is CASSLGTGGNNYGYTF.

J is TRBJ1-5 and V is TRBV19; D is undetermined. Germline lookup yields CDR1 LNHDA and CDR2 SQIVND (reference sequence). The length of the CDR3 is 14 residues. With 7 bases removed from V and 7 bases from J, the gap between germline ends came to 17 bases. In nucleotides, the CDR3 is TGTGCCAGTACCCTGAGGAAAGGTTACCAGCCCCAGCATTTT. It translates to CASTLRKGYQPQHF.

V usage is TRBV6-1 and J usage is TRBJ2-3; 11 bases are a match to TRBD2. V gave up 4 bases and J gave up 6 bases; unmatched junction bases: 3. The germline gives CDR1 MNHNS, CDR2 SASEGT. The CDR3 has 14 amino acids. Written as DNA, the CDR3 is TGTGCCAGCAGTGTAGCGGGAGGGCAGGATACGCAGTATTTT. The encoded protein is CASSVAGGQDTQYF.

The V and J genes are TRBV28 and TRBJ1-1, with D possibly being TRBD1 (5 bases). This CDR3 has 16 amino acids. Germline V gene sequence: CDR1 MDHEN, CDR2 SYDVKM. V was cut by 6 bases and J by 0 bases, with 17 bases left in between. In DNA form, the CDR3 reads TGTGCCAGCAGGCCCACAGGAGCTACTTTGAACACTGAAGCTTTCTTT. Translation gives CASRPTGATLNTEAFF. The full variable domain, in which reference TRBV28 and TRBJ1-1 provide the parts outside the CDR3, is DVKVTQSSRYLVKRTGEKVFLECVQDMDHENMFWYRQDPGLGLRLIYFSYDVKMKEKGDIPEGYSVSREKKERFSLILESASTNQTSMYLCASRPTGATLNTEAFFGQGTRLTVV.

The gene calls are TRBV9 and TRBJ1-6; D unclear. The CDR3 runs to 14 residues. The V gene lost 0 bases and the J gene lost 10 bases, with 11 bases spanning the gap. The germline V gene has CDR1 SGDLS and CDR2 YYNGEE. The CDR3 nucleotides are TGTGCCAGCAGCGTAGATGGAGGGCGCTCACCCCTCCACTTT. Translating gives CASSVDGGRSPLHF. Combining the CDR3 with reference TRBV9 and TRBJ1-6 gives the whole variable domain DSGVTQTPKHLITATGQRVTLRCSPRSGDLSVYWYQQSLDQGLQFLIQYYNGEERAKGNILERFSAQQFPDLHSELNLSSLELGDSALYFCASSVDGGRSPLHFGNGTRLTVT.

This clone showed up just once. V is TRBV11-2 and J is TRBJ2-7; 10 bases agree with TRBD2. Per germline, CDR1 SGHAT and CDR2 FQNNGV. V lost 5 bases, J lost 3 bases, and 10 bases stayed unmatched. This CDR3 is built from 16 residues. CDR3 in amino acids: CASSRSPSGSLYEQYF. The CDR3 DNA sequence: TGTGCCAGCAGCCGTAGCCCTAGCGGGAGCCTCTACGAGCAGTACTTC.

In DNA, the CDR3 is TGCGCCAGCAGCTTCGCGACAGGTTTGGTCAATGAGCAGTTCTTC. Translated: CASSFATGLVNEQFF. The chain links TRBV5-1 to TRBJ2-1, with TRBD1 as a possible D gene (6 bases). Deletions cut 2 bases from V and 6 bases from J, with 15 bases between. This CDR3 spans 15 amino acids. The germline gives CDR1 SGHRS, CDR2 YFSETQ.

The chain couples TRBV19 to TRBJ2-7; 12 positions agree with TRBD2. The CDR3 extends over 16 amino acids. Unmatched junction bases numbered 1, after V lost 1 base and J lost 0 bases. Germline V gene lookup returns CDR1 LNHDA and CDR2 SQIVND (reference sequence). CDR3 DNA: TGTGCCAGTAGTATAGGACTAGCGGGAGCCTCCTACGAGCAGTACTTC. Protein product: CASSIGLAGASYEQYF.

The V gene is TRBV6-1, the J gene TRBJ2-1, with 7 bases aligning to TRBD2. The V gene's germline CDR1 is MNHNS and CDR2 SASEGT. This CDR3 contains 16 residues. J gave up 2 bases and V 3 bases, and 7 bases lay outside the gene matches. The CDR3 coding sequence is TGTGCCAGCAGTGAGCGAGCTAGCGGACCCTACAATGAGCAGTTCTTC. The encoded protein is CASSERASGPYNEQFF.

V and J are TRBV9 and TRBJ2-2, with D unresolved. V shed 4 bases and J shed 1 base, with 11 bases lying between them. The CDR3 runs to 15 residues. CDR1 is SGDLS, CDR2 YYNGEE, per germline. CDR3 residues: CASSPRVGNTGELFF. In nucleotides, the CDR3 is TGTGCCAGCAGCCCCCGCGTTGGGAACACCGGGGAGCTGTTTTTT.

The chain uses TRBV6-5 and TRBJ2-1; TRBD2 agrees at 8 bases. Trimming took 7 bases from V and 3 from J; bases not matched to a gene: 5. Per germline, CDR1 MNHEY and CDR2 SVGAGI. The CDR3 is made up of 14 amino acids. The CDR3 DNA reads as TGTGCCAGCACGGGAGGGTGGGGCTACAATGAGCAGTTCTTC. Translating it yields CASTGGWGYNEQFF.

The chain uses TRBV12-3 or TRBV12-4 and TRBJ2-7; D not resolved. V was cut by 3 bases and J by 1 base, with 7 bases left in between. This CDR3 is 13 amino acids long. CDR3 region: CASSFSRSYEQYF. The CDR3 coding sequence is TGTGCCAGCAGTTTCTCCAGATCCTACGAGCAGTACTTC.

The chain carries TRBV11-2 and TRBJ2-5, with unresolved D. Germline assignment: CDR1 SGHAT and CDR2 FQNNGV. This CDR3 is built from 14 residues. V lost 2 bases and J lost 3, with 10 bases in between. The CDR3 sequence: CASSLMLEKETQYF. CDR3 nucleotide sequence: TGTGCCAGCAGCTTAATGCTAGAAAAAGAGACCCAGTACTTC.